Sequencing of this TCR beta chain was carried out in a study of blood T cells in healthy people across ages. PCR was performed a second time for about 7 to 12 cycles using a sample-barcoded 5' primer and a J-beta primer mix. TCRdb reprocessed the 5' RACE reads via MiXCR and lists one record per CDR3 protein. The profile shows about 780,000 distinct CDR3 sequences, less than 60% of them singletons. The CDR3 sequence is 14 residues long. Germline CDR1 and CDR2: SGHRS and YFSETQ. Trimming removed 5 bases at V and 3 bases at J, with 15 bases between. The TCR comes from an elderly man in good health. Material: blood. The rearrangement links TRBV5-1 to TRBJ2-7; the D gene is possibly TRBD1 (6 bases). The CDR3 loop reads CASSSGQTIYEQYF. The DNA of the CDR3 is TGCGCCAGCAGTTCTGGACAGACTATCTACGAGCAGTACTTC. The full variable domain, its missing parts supplied by reference TRBV5-1 and TRBJ2-7, is KAGVTQTPRYLIKTRGQQVTLSCSPISGHRSVSWYQQTPGQGLQFLFEYFSETQRNKGNFPGRFSGRQFSNSRSEMNVSTLELGDSALYLCASSSGQTIYEQYFGPGTRLTVT.